This T cell receptor (beta chain) was recovered during a study of CD8+ T cells in alopecia areata. Study-level information: Patients received oral tofacitinib, 5 to 10 mg twice daily, for moderate-to-severe alopecia areata. The study, taken as a whole, reports: Mouse data revealed clearer TCR sharing than patient data did, a gap possibly tied to HLA. Scalp sample sequencing also detects resident alphabeta T cells of normal skin.

This clone was observed a handful of times. Its antigen is unknown. Extraction of RNA preceded its reverse transcription into cDNA, which served as the sequencing template. The protocol was immunoSEQ multiplex PCR, while the TCRdb copy is restricted to in-frame clones and leaves out a portion. The table shows some 130,000 clones, with approximately 49% occurring only once. Alopecia areata patients provided lesional scalp punch biopsies and peripheral blood, both collected for the study. The specimen comprised CD8+ T cells sorted from blood, sampled at week 0. The receptor was isolated from a human donor with alopecia areata.

The CDR3 is CAVAGQPQHF. In DNA, the CDR3 is TGTGCCGTGGCAGGTCAGCCCCAGCATTTT. V gene TRBV10-3 combines with J gene TRBJ1-5; D is ambiguous. Trimming took 11 bases from V and 6 from J, leaving 8 bases between them. Germline values: CDR1 ENHRY, CDR2 SYGVKD. The CDR3 covers 10 residues.